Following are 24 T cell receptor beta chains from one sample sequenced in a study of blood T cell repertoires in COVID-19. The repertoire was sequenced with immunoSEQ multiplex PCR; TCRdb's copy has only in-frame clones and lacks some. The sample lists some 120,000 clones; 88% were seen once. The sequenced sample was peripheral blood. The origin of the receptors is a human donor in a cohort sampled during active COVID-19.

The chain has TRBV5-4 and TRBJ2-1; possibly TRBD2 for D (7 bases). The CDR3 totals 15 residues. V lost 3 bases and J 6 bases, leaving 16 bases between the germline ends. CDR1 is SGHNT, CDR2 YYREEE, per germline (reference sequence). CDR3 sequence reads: CASSWEGTRGNEQFF. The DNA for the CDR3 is TGTGCCAGCAGCTGGGAGGGGACCAGGGGCAATGAGCAGTTCTTC.

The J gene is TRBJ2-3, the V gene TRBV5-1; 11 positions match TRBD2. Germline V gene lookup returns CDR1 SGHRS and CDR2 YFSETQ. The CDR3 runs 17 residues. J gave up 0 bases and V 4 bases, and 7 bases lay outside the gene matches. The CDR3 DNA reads TGCGCCAGCAGCCCCTATAGCGGGAGGGCTAGCACAGATACGCAGTATTTT. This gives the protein CASSPYSGRASTDTQYF.

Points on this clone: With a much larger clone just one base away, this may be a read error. Here the CDR3 DNA reads TGTGCCAGCAGCGTGGGGACAGGGGTCTACGAGCAGTACTTC. Its protein is CASSVGTGVYEQYF. The chain employs TRBV6-4 and TRBJ2-7; TRBD1 aligns across 10 bases. This CDR3 is 14 amino acids long. The J segment lost 3 bases and the V segment lost 6 bases, leaving 5 bases of the junction unmatched. Germline-derived CDR1 and CDR2 are MRHNA and SNTAGT.

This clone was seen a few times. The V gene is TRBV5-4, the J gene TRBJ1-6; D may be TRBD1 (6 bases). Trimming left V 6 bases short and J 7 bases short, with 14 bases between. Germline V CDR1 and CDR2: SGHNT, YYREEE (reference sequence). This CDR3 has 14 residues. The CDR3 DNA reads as TGTGCCAGCACCCCGGAGGGGGGGAATTCACCCCTCCACTTT. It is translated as CASTPEGGNSPLHF. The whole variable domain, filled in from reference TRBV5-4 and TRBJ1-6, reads ETGVTQSPTHLIKTRGQQVTLRCSSQSGHNTVSWYQQALGQGPQFIFQYYREEENGRGNFPPRFSGLQFPNYSSELNVNALELDDSALYLCASTPEGGNSPLHFGNGTRLTVT.

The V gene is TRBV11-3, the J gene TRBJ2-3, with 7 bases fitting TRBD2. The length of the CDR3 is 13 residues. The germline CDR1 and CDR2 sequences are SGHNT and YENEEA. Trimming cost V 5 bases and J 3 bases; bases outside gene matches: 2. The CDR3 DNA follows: TGTGCCAGCAGCGACGGGGGGACAGATACGCAGTATTTT. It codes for CASSDGGTDTQYF.

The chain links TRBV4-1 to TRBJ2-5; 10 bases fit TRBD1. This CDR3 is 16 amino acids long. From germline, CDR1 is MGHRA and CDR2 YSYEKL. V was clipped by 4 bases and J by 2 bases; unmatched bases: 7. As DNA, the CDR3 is TGCGCCAGCAGCCCCCAGGGACAGGGGACACAAGAGACCCAGTACTTC. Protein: CASSPQGQGTQETQYF.

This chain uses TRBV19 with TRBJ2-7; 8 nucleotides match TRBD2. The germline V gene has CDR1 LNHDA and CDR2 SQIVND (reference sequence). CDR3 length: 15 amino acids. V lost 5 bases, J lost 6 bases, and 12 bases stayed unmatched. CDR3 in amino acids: CASSPRSGVGGEQYF. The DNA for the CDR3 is TGTGCCAGTAGTCCCCGTAGCGGGGTGGGAGGCGAGCAGTACTTC.

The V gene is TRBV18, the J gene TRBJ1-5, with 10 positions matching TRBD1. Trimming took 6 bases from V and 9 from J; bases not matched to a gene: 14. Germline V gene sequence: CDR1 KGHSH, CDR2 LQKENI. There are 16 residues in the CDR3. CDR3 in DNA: TGTGCCAGCTCGCCGACCGGGACAGGGGCTGGTAGGCCCCAGCATTTT. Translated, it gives CASSPTGTGAGRPQHF.

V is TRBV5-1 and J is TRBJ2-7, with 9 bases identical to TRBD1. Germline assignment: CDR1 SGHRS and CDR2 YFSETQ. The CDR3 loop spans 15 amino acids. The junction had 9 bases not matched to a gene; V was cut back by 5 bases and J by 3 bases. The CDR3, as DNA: TGCGCCAGCAGTCCGGCCGGGACAGGGATCTACGAGCAGTACTTC. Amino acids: CASSPAGTGIYEQYF.

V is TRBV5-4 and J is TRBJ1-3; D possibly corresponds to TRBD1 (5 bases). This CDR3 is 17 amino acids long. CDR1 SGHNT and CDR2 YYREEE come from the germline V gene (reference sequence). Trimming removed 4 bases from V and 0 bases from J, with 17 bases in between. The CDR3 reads CASSQRQPFSSGNTIYF. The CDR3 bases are TGTGCCAGCAGCCAAAGACAGCCGTTCTCCTCTGGAAACACCATATATTTT.

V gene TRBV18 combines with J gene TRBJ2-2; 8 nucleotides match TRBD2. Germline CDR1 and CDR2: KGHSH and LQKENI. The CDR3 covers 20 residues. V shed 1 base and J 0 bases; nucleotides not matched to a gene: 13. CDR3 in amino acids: CASSPRKEPPGGTNTGELFF. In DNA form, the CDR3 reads TGTGCCAGCTCACCACGCAAGGAACCCCCGGGGGGGACGAACACCGGGGAGCTGTTTTTT.

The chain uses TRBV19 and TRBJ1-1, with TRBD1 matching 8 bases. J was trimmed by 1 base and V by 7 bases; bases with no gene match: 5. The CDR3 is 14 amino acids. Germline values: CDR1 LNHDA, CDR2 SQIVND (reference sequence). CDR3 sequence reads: CASILQGENTEAFF. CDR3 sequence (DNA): TGTGCCAGTATTCTACAGGGGGAGAACACTGAAGCTTTCTTT.

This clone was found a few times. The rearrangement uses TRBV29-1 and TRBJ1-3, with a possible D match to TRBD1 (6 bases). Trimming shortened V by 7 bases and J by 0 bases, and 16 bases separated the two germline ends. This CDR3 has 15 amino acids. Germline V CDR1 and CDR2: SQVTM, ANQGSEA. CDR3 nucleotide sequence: TGCAGCGCGAAACCAGGGGCCTCCTCTGGAAACACCATATATTTT. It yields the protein CSAKPGASSGNTIYF.

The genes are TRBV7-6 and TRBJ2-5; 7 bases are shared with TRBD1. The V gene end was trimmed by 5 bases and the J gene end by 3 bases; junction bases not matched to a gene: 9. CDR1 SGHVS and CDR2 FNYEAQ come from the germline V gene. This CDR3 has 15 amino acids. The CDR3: CASSLVRQGEETQYF. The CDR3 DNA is TGTGCCAGCAGCCTAGTTCGTCAGGGGGAAGAGACCCAGTACTTC.

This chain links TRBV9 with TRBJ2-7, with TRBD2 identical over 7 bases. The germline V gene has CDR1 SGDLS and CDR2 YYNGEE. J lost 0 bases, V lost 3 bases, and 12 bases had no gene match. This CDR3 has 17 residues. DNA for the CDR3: TGTGCCAGCAGCGCGACCGCTAGCGGAAGGAGCTCCTACGAGCAGTACTTC. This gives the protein CASSATASGRSSYEQYF.

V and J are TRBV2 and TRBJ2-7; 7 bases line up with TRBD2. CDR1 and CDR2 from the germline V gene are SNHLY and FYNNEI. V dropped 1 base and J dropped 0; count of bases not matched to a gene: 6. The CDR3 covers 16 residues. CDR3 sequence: CASSEVRGVASYEQYF. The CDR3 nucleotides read TGTGCCAGCAGTGAAGTACGGGGGGTGGCCTCCTACGAGCAGTACTTC.

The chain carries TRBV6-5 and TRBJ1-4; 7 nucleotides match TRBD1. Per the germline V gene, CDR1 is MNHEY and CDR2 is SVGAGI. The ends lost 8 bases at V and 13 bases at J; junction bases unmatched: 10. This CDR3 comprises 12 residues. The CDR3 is CASGRQGGGLFF. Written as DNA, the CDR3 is TGTGCCAGCGGAAGACAGGGCGGCGGACTGTTTTTT.

CDR3 region: CASSVEGELTEAFF. The CDR3 DNA reads as TGTGCCAGCAGCGTAGAGGGGGAGTTGACTGAAGCTTTCTTT. The J gene is TRBJ1-1, the V gene TRBV9; possibly TRBD1 for D (6 bases). Germline V gives CDR1 SGDLS, CDR2 YYNGEE. CDR3 length equals 14 residues. The V gene lost 0 bases and the J gene lost 5 bases, with 11 bases spanning the gap.

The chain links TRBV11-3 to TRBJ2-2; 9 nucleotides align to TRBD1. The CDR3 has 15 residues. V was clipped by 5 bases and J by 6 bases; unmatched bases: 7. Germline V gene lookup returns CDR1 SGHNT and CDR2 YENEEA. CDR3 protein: CASSPGTGMSGELFF. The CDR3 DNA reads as TGTGCCAGCAGCCCCGGGACAGGGATGTCCGGGGAGCTGTTTTTT.

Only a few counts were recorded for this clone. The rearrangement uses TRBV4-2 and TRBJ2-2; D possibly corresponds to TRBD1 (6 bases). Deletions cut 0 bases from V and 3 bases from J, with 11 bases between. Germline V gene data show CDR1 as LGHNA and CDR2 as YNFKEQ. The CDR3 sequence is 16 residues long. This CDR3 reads CASSQDQGGYTGELFF. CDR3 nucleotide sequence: TGTGCCAGCAGCCAAGATCAAGGGGGTTACACCGGGGAGCTGTTTTTT.

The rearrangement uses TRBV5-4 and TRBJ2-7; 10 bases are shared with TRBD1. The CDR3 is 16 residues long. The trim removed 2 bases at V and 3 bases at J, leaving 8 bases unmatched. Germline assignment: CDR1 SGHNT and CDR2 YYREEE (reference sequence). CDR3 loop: CASSLPGGQGLYEQYF. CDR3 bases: TGTGCCAGCAGCTTACCCGGGGGACAGGGGCTCTACGAGCAGTACTTC.

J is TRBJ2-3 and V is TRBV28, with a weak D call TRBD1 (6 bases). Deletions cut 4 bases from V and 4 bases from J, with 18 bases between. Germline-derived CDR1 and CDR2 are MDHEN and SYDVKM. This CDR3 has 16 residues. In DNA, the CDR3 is TGTGCCAGCAGTTCAACCGGGACACTAGGGGCAGATACGCAGTATTTT. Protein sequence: CASSSTGTLGADTQYF.

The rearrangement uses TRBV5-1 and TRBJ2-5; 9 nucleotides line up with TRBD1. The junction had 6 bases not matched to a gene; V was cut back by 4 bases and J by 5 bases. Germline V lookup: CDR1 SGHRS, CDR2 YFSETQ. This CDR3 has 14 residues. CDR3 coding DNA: TGCGCCAGCAGCCCGGACAGGGGTGGCGAGACCCAGTACTTC. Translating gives CASSPDRGGETQYF.

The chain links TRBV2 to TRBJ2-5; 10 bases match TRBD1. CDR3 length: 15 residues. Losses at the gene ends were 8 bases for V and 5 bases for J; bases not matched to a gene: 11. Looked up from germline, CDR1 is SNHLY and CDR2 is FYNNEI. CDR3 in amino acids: CASCTQGQGTETQYF. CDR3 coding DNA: TGTGCCAGCTGCACCCAGGGACAGGGGACCGAGACCCAGTACTTC.